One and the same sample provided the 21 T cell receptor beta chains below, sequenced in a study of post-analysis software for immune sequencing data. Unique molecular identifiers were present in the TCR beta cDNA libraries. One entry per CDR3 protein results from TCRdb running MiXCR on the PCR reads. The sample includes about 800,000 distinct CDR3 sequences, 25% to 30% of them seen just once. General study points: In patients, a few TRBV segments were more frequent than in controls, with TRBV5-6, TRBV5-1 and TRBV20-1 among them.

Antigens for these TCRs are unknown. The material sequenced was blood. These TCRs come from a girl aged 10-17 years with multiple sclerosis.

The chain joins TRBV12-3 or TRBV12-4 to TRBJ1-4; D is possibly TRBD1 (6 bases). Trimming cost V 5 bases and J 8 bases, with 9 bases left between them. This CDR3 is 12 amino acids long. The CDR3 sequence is CASSARGEKLFF. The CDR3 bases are TGTGCCAGCAGTGCCAGGGGCGAAAAACTGTTTTTT.

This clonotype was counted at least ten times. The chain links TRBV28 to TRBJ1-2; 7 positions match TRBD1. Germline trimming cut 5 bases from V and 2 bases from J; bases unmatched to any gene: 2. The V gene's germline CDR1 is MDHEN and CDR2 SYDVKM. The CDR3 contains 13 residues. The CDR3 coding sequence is TGTGCCAGCAGTCCACAGGGGAACTATGGCTACACCTTC. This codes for CASSPQGNYGYTF.

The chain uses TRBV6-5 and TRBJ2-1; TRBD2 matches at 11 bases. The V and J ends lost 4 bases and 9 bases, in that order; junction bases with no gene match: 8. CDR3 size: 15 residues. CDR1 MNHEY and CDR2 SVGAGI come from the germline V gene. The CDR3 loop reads CASSSVAGGPFEQFF. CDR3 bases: TGTGCCAGCAGTTCTGTAGCGGGGGGGCCTTTTGAGCAGTTCTTC.

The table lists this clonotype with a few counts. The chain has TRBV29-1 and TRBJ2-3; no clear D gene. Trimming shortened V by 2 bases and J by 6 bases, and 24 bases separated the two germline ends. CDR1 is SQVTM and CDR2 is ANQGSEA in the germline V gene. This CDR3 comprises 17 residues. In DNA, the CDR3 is TGCAGCGTTGAATTTTTCGTGATGGACCGCAGTGGGGATACGCAGTATTTT. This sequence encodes CSVEFFVMDRSGDTQYF.

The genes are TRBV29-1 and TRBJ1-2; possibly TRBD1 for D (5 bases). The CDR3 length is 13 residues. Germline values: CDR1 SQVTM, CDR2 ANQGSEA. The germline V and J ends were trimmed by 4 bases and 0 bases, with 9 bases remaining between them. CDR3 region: CSVGGAANYGYTF. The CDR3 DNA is TGCAGCGTTGGAGGGGCAGCTAACTATGGCTACACCTTC.

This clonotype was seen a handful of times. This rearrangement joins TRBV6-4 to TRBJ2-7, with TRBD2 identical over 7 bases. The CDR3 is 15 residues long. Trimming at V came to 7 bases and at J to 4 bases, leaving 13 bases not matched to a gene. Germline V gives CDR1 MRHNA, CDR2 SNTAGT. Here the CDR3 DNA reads TGTGCCAGCACCGAAGAGGCTAGCGGACGGTACGAGCAGTACTTC. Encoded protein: CASTEEASGRYEQYF.

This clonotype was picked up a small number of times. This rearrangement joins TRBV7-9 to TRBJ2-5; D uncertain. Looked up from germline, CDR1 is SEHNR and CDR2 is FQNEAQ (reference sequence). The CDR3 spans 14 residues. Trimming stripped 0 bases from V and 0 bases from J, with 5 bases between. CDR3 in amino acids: CASSLAKYQETQYF. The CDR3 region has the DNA TGTGCCAGCAGCTTAGCGAAGTACCAAGAGACCCAGTACTTC.

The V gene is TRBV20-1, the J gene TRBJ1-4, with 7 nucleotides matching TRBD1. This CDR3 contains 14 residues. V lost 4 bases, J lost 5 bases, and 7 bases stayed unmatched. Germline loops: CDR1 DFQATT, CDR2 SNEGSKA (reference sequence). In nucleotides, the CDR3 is TGCAGTGCTAAGACCGGGACAGCGAATGAAAAACTGTTTTTT. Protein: CSAKTGTANEKLFF.

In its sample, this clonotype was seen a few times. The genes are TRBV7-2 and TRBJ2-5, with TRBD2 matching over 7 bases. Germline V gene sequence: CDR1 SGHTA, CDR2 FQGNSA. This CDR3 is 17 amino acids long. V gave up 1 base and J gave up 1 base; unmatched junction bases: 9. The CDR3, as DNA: TGTGCCAGCAGCTTAGTTGGCGGGGGAGCGTTCCAAGAGACCCAGTACTTC. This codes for CASSLVGGGAFQETQYF.

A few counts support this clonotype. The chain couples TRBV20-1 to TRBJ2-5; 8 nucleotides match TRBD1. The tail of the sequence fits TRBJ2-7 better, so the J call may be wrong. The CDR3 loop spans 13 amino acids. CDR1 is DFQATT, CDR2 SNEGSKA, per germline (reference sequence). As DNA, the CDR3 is TGCAGTGCGCCCCGGGACAGGCTCTACGAGCAGTACTTC. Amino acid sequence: CSAPRDRLYEQYF.

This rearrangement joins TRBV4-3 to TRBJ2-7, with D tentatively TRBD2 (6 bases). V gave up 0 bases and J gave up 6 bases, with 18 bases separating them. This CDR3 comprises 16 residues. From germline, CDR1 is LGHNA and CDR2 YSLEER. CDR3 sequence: CASSQDGGQGPFEQYF. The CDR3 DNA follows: TGCGCCAGCAGCCAAGATGGAGGGCAGGGCCCATTCGAGCAGTACTTC.

The CDR3 loop is CSADRGREQFF. CDR3 DNA: TGCAGCGCGGACCGGGGCAGGGAGCAGTTCTTC. The chain combines TRBV29-1 with TRBJ2-1; D could derive from TRBD1 or TRBD2 (5 bases each). V lost 7 bases and J lost 10, with 14 bases in between. Germline lookup yields CDR1 SQVTM and CDR2 ANQGSEA. CDR3 length equals 11 residues.

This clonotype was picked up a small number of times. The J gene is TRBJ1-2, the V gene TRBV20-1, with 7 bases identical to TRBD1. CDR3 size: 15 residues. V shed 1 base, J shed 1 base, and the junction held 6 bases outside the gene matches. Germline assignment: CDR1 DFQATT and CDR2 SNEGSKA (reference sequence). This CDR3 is CSARGSRDSNYGYTF. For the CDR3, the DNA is TGCAGTGCTAGAGGTTCCAGGGACAGTAACTATGGCTACACCTTC.

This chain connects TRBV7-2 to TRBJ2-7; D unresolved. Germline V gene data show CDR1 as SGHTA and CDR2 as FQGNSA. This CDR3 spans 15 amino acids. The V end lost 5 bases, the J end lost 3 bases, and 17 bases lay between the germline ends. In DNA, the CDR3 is TGTGCCAGCAGCCCCCATCGTGTAGGGATCTACGAGCAGTACTTC. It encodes CASSPHRVGIYEQYF.

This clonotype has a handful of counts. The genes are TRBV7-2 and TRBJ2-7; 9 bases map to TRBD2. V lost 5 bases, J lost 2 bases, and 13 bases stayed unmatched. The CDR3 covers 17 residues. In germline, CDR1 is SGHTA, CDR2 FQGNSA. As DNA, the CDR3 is TGTGCCAGCAGCCCCCGCCGTGTAGCGGGAGTAACCTACGAGCAGTACTTC. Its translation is CASSPRRVAGVTYEQYF.

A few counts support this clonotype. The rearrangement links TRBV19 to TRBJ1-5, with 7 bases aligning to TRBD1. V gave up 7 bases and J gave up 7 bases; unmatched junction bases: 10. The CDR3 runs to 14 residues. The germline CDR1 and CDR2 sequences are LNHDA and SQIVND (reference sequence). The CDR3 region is CASISAGGVQPQHF. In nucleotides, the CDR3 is TGTGCCAGTATATCGGCAGGGGGTGTCCAGCCCCAGCATTTT.

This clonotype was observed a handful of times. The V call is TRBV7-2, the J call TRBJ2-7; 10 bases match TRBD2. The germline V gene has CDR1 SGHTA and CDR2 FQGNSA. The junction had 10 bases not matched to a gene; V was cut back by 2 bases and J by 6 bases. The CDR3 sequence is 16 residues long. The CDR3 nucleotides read TGTGCCAGCAGCTTACGAGCGGGAGGGATCTTTAGCGAGCAGTACTTC. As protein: CASSLRAGGIFSEQYF.

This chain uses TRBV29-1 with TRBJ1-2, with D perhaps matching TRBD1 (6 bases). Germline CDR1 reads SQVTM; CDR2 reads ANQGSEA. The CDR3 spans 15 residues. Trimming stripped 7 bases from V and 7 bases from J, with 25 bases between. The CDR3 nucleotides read TGCAGCGCGCTTCCTACAGGGTCAGTAACTACTGGCTACACCTTC. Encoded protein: CSALPTGSVTTGYTF.

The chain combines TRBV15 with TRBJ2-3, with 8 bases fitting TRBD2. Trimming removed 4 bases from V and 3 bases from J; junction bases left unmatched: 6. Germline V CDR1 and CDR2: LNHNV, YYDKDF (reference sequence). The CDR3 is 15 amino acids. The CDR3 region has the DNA TGTGCCACCAGCACCGTCGGCGGGGGGACAGATACGCAGTATTTT. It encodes CATSTVGGGTDTQYF.

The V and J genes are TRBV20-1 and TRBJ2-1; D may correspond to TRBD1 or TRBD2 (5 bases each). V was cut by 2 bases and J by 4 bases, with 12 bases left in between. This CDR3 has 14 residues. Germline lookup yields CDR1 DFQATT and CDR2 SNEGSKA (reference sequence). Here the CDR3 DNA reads TGCAGTGCTAGATCAGGGACCCGGTACAATGAGCAGTTCTTC. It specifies CSARSGTRYNEQFF.

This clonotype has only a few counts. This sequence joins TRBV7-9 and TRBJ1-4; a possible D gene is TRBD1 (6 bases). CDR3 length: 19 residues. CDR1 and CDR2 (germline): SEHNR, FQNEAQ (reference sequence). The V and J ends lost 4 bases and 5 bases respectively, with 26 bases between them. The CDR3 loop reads CASSSNRRRGGAGNEKLFF. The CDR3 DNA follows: TGTGCCAGCAGCTCCAACCGGCGGCGAGGGGGGGCCGGAAATGAAAAACTGTTTTTT.